The 13 T cell receptor beta chains listed next were all sequenced from one sample in a study of shared clonotypes between healthy human individuals. Data came from immunoSEQ multiplex PCR; TCRdb stores just in-frame clones and leaves some out. Of hundreds of thousands of clones listed, less than 96% are singletons. Sequenced: naive CD4+ T cells sorted from blood. Subset noted: CD45RA+ positively selected. The receptors originated from a woman between 25 and 40 years old in good health.

The chain uses TRBV29-1 and TRBJ1-4; tentatively, D is TRBD1 (5 bases). Trimming took off 4 bases at V and 11 bases at J, with 14 bases between the two ends. Germline lookup yields CDR1 SQVTM and CDR2 ANQGSEA. The CDR3 runs to 12 residues. DNA of the CDR3: TGCAGCGTTGCCACAGGTCCAGCGAAACTGTTTTTT. Residues: CSVATGPAKLFF. Looking up the rest from reference TRBV29-1 and TRBJ1-4 gives the full variable domain: SAVISQKPSRDICQRGTSLTIQCQVDSQVTMMFWYRQQPGQSLTLIATANQGSEATYESGFVIDKFPISRPNLTFSTLTVSNMSPEDSSIYLCSVATGPAKLFFGSGTQLSVL.

The rearrangement links TRBV5-1 to TRBJ2-2; 10 bases are shared with TRBD1. The CDR3 is made up of 17 amino acids. The germline V gene encodes CDR1 SGHRS and CDR2 YFSETQ. Unmatched junction bases numbered 8, after V lost 4 bases and J lost 2 bases. CDR3 DNA sequence: TGCGCCAGCAGCGGCCGGGACAGGGGCAGAAACACCGGGGAGCTGTTTTTT. This encodes CASSGRDRGRNTGELFF.

This clone was detected once. This chain uses TRBV6-1 with TRBJ1-2; D not certain. The V end was cut by 4 bases, the J end by 4 bases, with 10 bases between. The length of the CDR3 is 13 residues. Germline V gives CDR1 MNHNS, CDR2 SASEGT. The CDR3 nucleotides read TGTGCCAGCAGTGCGTCCAACGGCTATGGCTACACCTTC. Its translation is CASSASNGYGYTF.

In the case of this clone: Additional DNA sequences in this sample encode the identical CDR3. The V gene is TRBV11-2, the J gene TRBJ2-5; tentative D call: TRBD2 (5 bases). This CDR3 comprises 11 residues. Germline CDR1 is SGHAT and CDR2 is FQNNGV. V lost 5 bases and J lost 5, with 6 bases in between. This CDR3 reads CASSTGETQYF. The CDR3 DNA reads as TGTGCCAGCAGCACGGGGGAGACCCAGTACTTC.

The CDR3 DNA is TGTGCCAGCAGTTTATTTCGGGGGCAAGCCTACGAGCAGTACTTC. Translated: CASSLFRGQAYEQYF. The V gene is TRBV28, the J gene TRBJ2-7; possibly TRBD1 or TRBD2 for D (6 bases each). V was pared by 1 base and J by 2 bases, with 12 bases between. Germline V gene sequence: CDR1 MDHEN, CDR2 SYDVKM. CDR3 length equals 15 residues.

V is TRBV6-5 and J is TRBJ1-4, with TRBD1 matching over 10 bases. Germline CDR1 is MNHEY and CDR2 is SVGAGI. The CDR3 extends over 13 amino acids. V gave up 6 bases and J gave up 8 bases; unmatched junction bases: 3. DNA of the CDR3: TGTGCCAGCAGGGGACAGGGGCAAGAAAAACTGTTTTTT. This sequence encodes CASRGQGQEKLFF.

The gene calls are TRBV28 and TRBJ1-4; 8 bases are shared with TRBD1. This CDR3 is built from 18 residues. Germline V gives CDR1 MDHEN, CDR2 SYDVKM. The V and J ends lost 2 bases and 0 bases, in that order; junction bases with no gene match: 8. The CDR3 loop is CASSLMVPGGSTNEKLFF. For the CDR3, the DNA is TGTGCCAGCAGTTTAATGGTGCCAGGGGGCTCAACTAATGAAAAACTGTTTTTT.

This rearrangement joins TRBV6-1 to TRBJ2-7, with D maybe TRBD1 (5 bases). Trimming removed 3 bases at V and 2 bases at J, with 11 bases between. The CDR3 extends over 14 amino acids. CDR1 MNHNS and CDR2 SASEGT come from the germline V gene. The CDR3 loop reads CASSDRQGTYEQYF. CDR3 sequence (DNA): TGTGCCAGCAGTGATAGGCAGGGTACCTACGAGCAGTACTTC.

This sequence joins TRBV5-1 and TRBJ1-1; 10 bases are shared with TRBD1. The ends lost 0 bases at V and 2 bases at J; junction bases unmatched: 13. The CDR3 contains 19 residues. Germline V CDR1 and CDR2: SGHRS, YFSETQ. Written as DNA, the CDR3 is TGCGCCAGCAGCTTGGCGTTCGGGACAGGGGACCCATATAACACTGAAGCTTTCTTT. This gives the protein CASSLAFGTGDPYNTEAFF.

The rearrangement joins TRBV6-1 to TRBJ2-2; weak D call: TRBD1 (6 bases). The ends were cut back, 3 bases at V and 6 bases at J, with 14 bases in the middle. Germline CDR1 MNHNS, CDR2 SASEGT. This CDR3 has 15 amino acids. CDR3 nucleotides: TGTGCCAGCAGTGATCGGACAGCTCTATCCGGGGAGCTGTTTTTT. Its protein is CASSDRTALSGELFF.

The gene calls are TRBV7-6 and TRBJ2-3; the match to TRBD2 covers 7 bases. The CDR3 has 18 residues. Germline V gives CDR1 SGHVS, CDR2 FNYEAQ. Unmatched junction bases numbered 12, after V lost 1 base and J lost 2 bases. DNA for the CDR3: TGTGCCAGCAGCTTAGGCCTCACTAGCGATGTCACCACAGATACGCAGTATTTT. Its translation is CASSLGLTSDVTTDTQYF.

Comments on this clone: The same CDR3 also results from other DNA sequences found in this sample. The DNA for the CDR3 is TGTGCCAGCTCGGCGAGAGGACAAGAGACCCAGTACTTC. The encoded protein is CASSARGQETQYF. The V call is TRBV18, the J call TRBJ2-5; D call uncertain. Trimming cost V 6 bases and J 2 bases, with 10 bases left between them. Germline assignment: CDR1 KGHSH and CDR2 LQKENI. The CDR3 contains 13 residues.

The CDR3 DNA reads as TGTGCCAGCCGCCGGATCACCAATCAGCCCCAGCATTTT. It is translated as CASRRITNQPQHF. This chain links TRBV28 with TRBJ1-5, with D uncertain. V lost 8 bases, J lost 3 bases, and 11 bases lay in between. This CDR3 is built from 13 residues. CDR1 MDHEN and CDR2 SYDVKM come from the germline V gene.